The clone carrying this T cell receptor (beta chain) came up many times. Antigen specificity is unknown. Busulfan-fludarabine conditioning, marrow transplant, and cyclophosphamide on days +3 and +4 were administered. These data originate in a study of T cells after posttransplantation cyclophosphamide. Assay: immunoSEQ multiplex PCR; the TCRdb copy retains only in-frame clones and omits some. The sample includes more than 4,500 clones, none of them occurring once. Findings and limits, study-wide: TRB clonality was highly associated with recipient CMV seropositivity and reactivation.

The CDR3 extends over 18 amino acids. V lost 3 bases, J lost 6 bases, and 21 bases lay in between. CDR1 and CDR2 (germline): SNHLY, FYNNEI. This rearrangement joins TRBV2 to TRBJ1-6; D is possibly TRBD1 (5 bases). This receptor was obtained from a male patient in his sixties or seventies who received an allogeneic stem cell transplant from a related donor, was CMV-positive, and had acute GVHD only. The T cells may partly be graft donor cells. Sequencing used PBMCs, obtained roughly 380 days after allogeneic stem cell transplant with posttransplant cyclophosphamide. The CDR3: CASSDGVAGKVSNSPLHF. Here the CDR3 DNA reads TGTGCCAGCAGTGACGGAGTTGCAGGGAAGGTGTCTAATTCACCCCTCCACTTT.